The 26 T cell receptor beta chains listed next were all sequenced from one sample in a study of cytomegalovirus exposure and HLA in healthy donors. It was with 60 Vbeta and 13 Jbeta primers that the PCR ran. Measured with immunoSEQ multiplex PCR; TCRdb has only the in-frame clones, and not every one. The top ten clones hold about 6.7% of a sample with approximately 130,000 clones, more than 70% of them seen once. The sequenced material came from PBMCs. Every receptor here comes from a woman in her 30s in good health and CMV-seropositive.

The rearrangement links TRBV27 to TRBJ1-1; the D gene is possibly TRBD1 (5 bases). Trimming left V 6 bases short and J 0 bases short, with 14 bases between. This CDR3 has 15 amino acids. Germline-derived CDR1 and CDR2 are MNHEY and SMNVEV (reference sequence). The CDR3 nucleotides read TGTGCCAGCAGCTCATGGGCAGGGTTGAACACTGAAGCTTTCTTT. Protein: CASSSWAGLNTEAFF.

The J gene is TRBJ1-1, the V gene TRBV18; TRBD1 might be the D (6 bases). Trimming cost V 5 bases and J 0 bases, with 16 bases left between them. CDR3 size: 16 residues. Germline CDR1 is KGHSH and CDR2 is LQKENI. CDR3 sequence reads: CASSYRVGIMNTEAFF. The CDR3, as DNA: TGTGCCAGCTCATACAGGGTGGGGATCATGAACACTGAAGCTTTCTTT.

The chain is built from TRBV6-5 and TRBJ1-1; no reliable D call. Deletions cut 6 bases from V and 2 bases from J, with 7 bases between. This CDR3 contains 12 residues. From germline, CDR1 is MNHEY and CDR2 SVGAGI. This CDR3 reads CASRALNTEAFF. The DNA for the CDR3 is TGTGCCAGCAGAGCCCTAAACACTGAAGCTTTCTTT.

V is TRBV28 and J is TRBJ2-3; D unresolved. CDR1 is MDHEN, CDR2 SYDVKM, per germline. The CDR3 contains 12 residues. The V end lost 3 bases, the J end lost 6 bases, and 7 bases lay between the germline ends. DNA of the CDR3: TGTGCCAGCAGTTTTCCGGTGGATACGCAGTATTTT. The encoded protein is CASSFPVDTQYF.

This clone was recorded once. V gene TRBV7-3 combines with J gene TRBJ1-1; D call uncertain. Trimming cost V 4 bases and J 4 bases, with 10 bases left between them. This CDR3 is 13 amino acids long. CDR1 and CDR2 from the germline V gene are SGHTA and FQGTGA. The CDR3 spells CASSSGEATEAFF. DNA for the CDR3: TGTGCCAGCAGCTCCGGCGAGGCCACTGAAGCTTTCTTT.

This chain connects TRBV28 to TRBJ1-1, with TRBD1 as a possible D gene (5 bases). The germline V gene encodes CDR1 MDHEN and CDR2 SYDVKM. The CDR3 spans 18 residues. Trimming removed 4 bases at V and 0 bases at J, with 21 bases between. This CDR3 is CASSSPYRIRGVNTEAFF. The DNA of the CDR3 is TGTGCCAGCAGTTCGCCTTACAGGATTCGAGGAGTGAACACTGAAGCTTTCTTT.

This chain uses TRBV19 with TRBJ2-2; possible D gene TRBD2, 6 bases. The V end was cut by 4 bases, the J end by 2 bases, with 11 bases between. Looked up from germline, CDR1 is LNHDA and CDR2 is SQIVND (reference sequence). The length of the CDR3 is 15 residues. CDR3 sequence: CASSTLGLNTGELFF. The CDR3, as DNA: TGTGCCAGTAGTACTTTGGGACTTAACACCGGGGAGCTGTTTTTT.

This chain joins TRBV28 and TRBJ2-7; perhaps TRBD1 as D (6 bases). Germline loops: CDR1 MDHEN, CDR2 SYDVKM. V gave up 2 bases and J gave up 4 bases, with 18 bases separating them. The CDR3 contains 16 residues. In DNA, the CDR3 is TGTGCCAGCAGTTTAGGTGGGGGCAAGGGGCTTTACGAGCAGTACTTC. Translating gives CASSLGGGKGLYEQYF.

The rearrangement uses TRBV5-1 and TRBJ2-1; tentatively, D is TRBD1 (6 bases). Germline V gene lookup returns CDR1 SGHRS and CDR2 YFSETQ. The CDR3 is 16 amino acids. V was trimmed by 0 bases and J by 0 bases, leaving 10 bases between them. The chain's CDR3 is CASSLGGTPSYNEQFF. In nucleotides, the CDR3 is TGCGCCAGCAGCTTGGGTGGGACACCCTCCTACAATGAGCAGTTCTTC.

V usage is TRBV5-1 and J usage is TRBJ1-1; 7 positions agree with TRBD1. Germline CDR1 reads SGHRS; CDR2 reads YFSETQ. The CDR3 totals 14 residues. Trimming removed 2 bases from V and 1 base from J; junction bases left unmatched: 2. CDR3: CASSFYRGNTEAFF. DNA of the CDR3: TGCGCCAGCAGCTTCTACAGGGGGAACACTGAAGCTTTCTTT.

The chain joins TRBV9 to TRBJ1-4; D possibly corresponds to TRBD1 (6 bases). The CDR3 totals 12 residues. CDR1 is SGDLS, CDR2 YYNGEE, per germline. V was clipped by 3 bases and J by 12 bases, with 12 bases between them. The CDR3 DNA reads TGTGCCAGCAGCGCCCGCGAGGGGGAACTGTTTTTT. It codes for CASSAREGELFF.

The chain has TRBV2 and TRBJ2-5; 13 bases are shared with TRBD2. CDR3 length equals 14 residues. Germline trimming cut 5 bases from V and 13 bases from J; bases unmatched to any gene: 10. Germline assignment: CDR1 SNHLY and CDR2 FYNNEI. The CDR3 DNA sequence: TGTGCCAGCAGTTCCGGGACTAGCGGGGTTCTTGTGTACTTC. Translating gives CASSSGTSGVLVYF.

V is TRBV28 and J is TRBJ2-5; D possibly corresponds to TRBD1 (5 bases). Trimming took off 0 bases at V and 13 bases at J, with 12 bases between the two ends. The CDR3 totals 12 residues. Germline V gene data show CDR1 as MDHEN and CDR2 as SYDVKM. Written as DNA, the CDR3 is TGTGCCAGCAGTTTATGGACAGCCGGTCTGTACTTC. Translating gives CASSLWTAGLYF.

The chain couples TRBV21-1 to TRBJ1-2. TRBV21-1 is reported as a pseudogene. The CDR3 extends over 16 amino acids. In nucleotides, the CDR3 is TGTGCCAGCAGCAGCCGGGGTGGACTTCAGCATTATGGCTACACCTTC. Translating it yields CASSSRGGLQHYGYTF.

The chain uses TRBV9 and TRBJ2-1; 12 bases agree with TRBD2. Germline-derived CDR1 and CDR2 are SGDLS and YYNGEE. With 5 bases clipped from V and 7 bases from J, the junction kept 7 bases outside the gene matches. CDR3 length equals 15 residues. The CDR3 bases are TGTGCCAGCAGGGATGGACTAGCGGGGAGGAATGAGCAGTTCTTC. It specifies CASRDGLAGRNEQFF.

The rearrangement uses TRBV27 and TRBJ2-5, with 7 bases fitting TRBD2. This CDR3 contains 13 residues. CDR1 and CDR2 (germline): MNHEY, SMNVEV (reference sequence). Trimming removed 2 bases from V and 7 bases from J; junction bases left unmatched: 4. CDR3 in amino acids: CASSLGGVGTQYF. The CDR3 DNA sequence: TGTGCCAGCAGTTTAGGGGGGGTCGGGACCCAGTACTTC.

This rearrangement joins TRBV13 to TRBJ2-2; D ambiguous. This CDR3 is 15 amino acids long. CDR1 and CDR2 from the germline V gene are PRHDT and FYEKMQ (reference sequence). Deletions cut 3 bases from V and 6 bases from J, with 14 bases between. In DNA, the CDR3 is TGTGCCAGCAGCTTGCGGCTAATTAAAGCCGGGGAGCTGTTTTTT. Translated, it gives CASSLRLIKAGELFF.

The V call is TRBV4-1, the J call TRBJ2-7; 8 bases are a match to TRBD1. The CDR3 spans 15 residues. Trimming cost V 3 bases and J 6 bases; bases outside gene matches: 10. Germline V gene sequence: CDR1 MGHRA, CDR2 YSYEKL. The CDR3 loop reads CASSQPDRESVEQYF. The CDR3 DNA sequence: TGCGCCAGCAGCCAGCCGGACAGGGAATCGGTCGAGCAGTACTTC.

The chain couples TRBV27 to TRBJ1-5; D is ambiguous. Germline V gene data show CDR1 as MNHEY and CDR2 as SMNVEV (reference sequence). The CDR3 is made up of 15 amino acids. V was pared by 0 bases and J by 3 bases, with 9 bases between. The CDR3 is CASSLSSGFNQPQHF. The CDR3 DNA sequence: TGTGCCAGCAGTTTATCTTCCGGGTTCAATCAGCCCCAGCATTTT.

This chain uses TRBV28 with TRBJ1-2; no definite D call. The germline V gene has CDR1 MDHEN and CDR2 SYDVKM. Trimming pared 2 bases from V and 1 base from J, leaving 8 bases between. This CDR3 is 14 amino acids long. The CDR3 DNA is TGTGCCAGCAGTTTAGCTCCTAGTAACTATGGCTACACCTTC. Translation: CASSLAPSNYGYTF.

The chain recombines TRBV5-6 with TRBJ1-2; possible D gene TRBD1, 5 bases. Per germline, CDR1 SGHDT and CDR2 YYEEEE. V lost 1 base and J lost 4, with 14 bases in between. The CDR3 runs 15 residues. CDR3 protein: CASSLSGRGTYGYTF. CDR3 DNA sequence: TGTGCCAGCAGCTTGAGTGGTCGGGGGACCTATGGCTACACCTTC.

V usage is TRBV10-2 and J usage is TRBJ1-2; D possibly corresponds to TRBD1 (5 bases). V gave up 2 bases and J gave up 2 bases, with 6 bases separating them. This CDR3 is 13 amino acids long. The germline CDR1 and CDR2 sequences are WSHSY and SAAADI. CDR3 in DNA: TGCGCCAGCAGTGAGCGACAGAACTATGGCTACACCTTC. Translating it yields CASSERQNYGYTF.

This sequence joins TRBV18 and TRBJ1-5; 9 bases align to TRBD1. The CDR3 extends over 18 amino acids. Trimming cost V 6 bases and J 3 bases; bases outside gene matches: 15. Germline assignment: CDR1 KGHSH and CDR2 LQKENI. This CDR3 is CASSLNRGRGYDNQPQHF. The CDR3 DNA follows: TGTGCCAGCTCTCTTAACAGGGGGCGAGGGTATGACAATCAGCCCCAGCATTTT. The full variable domain, in which reference TRBV18 and TRBJ1-5 provide the parts outside the CDR3, is NAGVMQNPRHLVRRRGQEARLRCSPMKGHSHVYWYRQLPEEGLKFMVYLQKENIIDESGMPKERFSAEFPKEGPSILRIQQVVRGDSAAYFCASSLNRGRGYDNQPQHFGDGTRLSIL.

This clone occurred a few times. The genes are TRBV7-9 and TRBJ1-3; no reliable D call. V lost 0 bases and J 0 bases, leaving 6 bases between the germline ends. This CDR3 region has 15 residues. From germline, CDR1 is SEHNR and CDR2 FQNEAQ (reference sequence). Written as DNA, the CDR3 is TGTGCCAGCAGCTTAGCAGGGAGCTCTGGAAACACCATATATTTT. Its protein is CASSLAGSSGNTIYF.

The rearrangement links TRBV28 to TRBJ2-2; D is ambiguous. Germline V gene sequence: CDR1 MDHEN, CDR2 SYDVKM. The CDR3 is 14 amino acids. Trimming took off 11 bases at V and 4 bases at J, with 17 bases between the two ends. Here the CDR3 DNA reads TGTGCCGTCAACGAGCAAACGGGCACCGGGGAGCTGTTTTTT. Residues: CAVNEQTGTGELFF.

The CDR3 bases are TGTGCCATCAGGGGGGGAGGGGGGCAGTACTTC. As protein: CAIRGGGGQYF. The rearrangement links TRBV10-3 to TRBJ2-7; D may be TRBD2 (7 bases). Trimming took 6 bases from V and 9 from J, leaving 12 bases between them. Germline CDR1 reads ENHRY; CDR2 reads SYGVKD. This CDR3 contains 11 residues.